This T cell receptor (beta chain) was obtained from a study of OX40 agonist ivuxolimab in advanced cancers. Regarding the complete study: Ivuxolimab was an agonistic, fully human IgG2 monoclonal antibody directed against OX40 (CD134), a costimulatory receptor. Patients were allowed to have had prior anti-PD-1, anti-PD-L1 or anti-CTLA-4 therapy, and around 37% of the dose-escalation patients had previously received checkpoint inhibitors. Intravenous ivuxolimab was administered to patients every 2 weeks at six dose levels: 0.01, 0.1, 0.3, 1.5, 3 and 10 mg/kg. The paper covers the monotherapy dose-escalation part of the phase I ivuxolimab trial, which included N of about 56 patients. Of the approximately 53 patients in dose escalation, about 19 had hepatocellular carcinoma, about 15 had melanoma, 9 had renal cell carcinoma and 9 had head and neck cancer. Peripheral TCRbeta sequencing was intended to test whether TCR sequence diversity was altered and clonal T-cell expansion was caused by ivuxolimab. Three dose-escalation patients achieved partial responses, one with hepatocellular carcinoma and two with cutaneous melanoma. A male proportion of around 80% and a mean age of 60 years, ranging from roughly 23 to 80, were recorded for the dose-escalation cohort. What the authors observed across the whole study: At doses of 0.1 to 3.0 mg/kg, clonal expansion of both CD4+ and CD8+ blood T cells was observed from baseline to week 6. Which antigens the clonally expanded peripheral T cells were specific for was not determined. Low levels of normalized T-cell clonal expansion were also seen in some patients who did not respond. Partial responders in the 0.1-3.0 mg/kg groups had among the lowest normalized peripheral clonal expansion, especially among CD8+ T cells. On average, CD8+ T cells showed more expanded clones than CD4+ T cells after ivuxolimab.

Genomic DNA was isolated from the sorted cells so that the TCRbeta CDR3 region could be sequenced. The immunoSEQ Assay was used for sequencing of TCRbeta CDR3 regions. TCRdb's version of the immuneACCESS table is confined to in-frame rearrangements and falls short of the full clone set. An unresolved V gene accounts for under half of the shortfall where checked; the remainder is of unknown origin. This sample has tens of thousands of clones in its table, and less than 95% of those were observed once. The ten largest make up 0.33% of the sample. The trial excluded patients who had a history of autoimmune disease or who were on systemic immunosuppression. Peripheral blood for TCR sequencing was drawn from every dose cohort at baseline, at cycle 4 day 1 and at cycle 7 day 1. The samples were drawn from a first-in-human, open-label, multicenter phase I dose-escalation trial of ivuxolimab. Adults with locally advanced or metastatic melanoma, renal cell, hepatocellular, or head and neck squamous cell carcinoma were enrolled in the trial. Before TCR sequencing, CD4+ T cells and CD8+ T cells from peripheral blood were sorted into separate populations.

As regards this clone: Its antigen is not yet known. Base qualities were left out, and no much larger clone turns up one base away.

From cysteine to phenylalanine, the CDR3 is 14 amino acids long. The read is trimmed to its CDR3 DNA, 42 bases read in frame from base 1. V lost 8 bases and J lost 0 bases; the stretch between them is 10 bases long. Sequences LNHDA (CDR1) and SQIVND (CDR2) are obtained from the germline V gene (reference sequence). The sequencing used CD4+ or CD8+ T cells sorted from blood, collected in a trial of the OX40 agonist ivuxolimab. The source of this sequence is an adult with an advanced solid tumor such as melanoma, head and neck, liver or kidney cancer. The chain was built from TRBV19 and TRBJ2-2, with TRBD1 tentatively as D gene (5 bases match). For the CDR3, the sequence is CASRAGPNTGELFF. The DNA sequence is as follows: TGTGCCAGTCGGGCAGGGCCGAACACCGGGGAGCTGTTTTTT.